The present entry profiles one TCR beta chain with its context. As yet, its antigen is unknown. The PCR had 60 Vbeta and 13 Jbeta primers. TCRdb keeps only in-frame clones here, not all; method: immunoSEQ multiplex PCR. Its listing shows 60,000 to 70,000 clones. The sample belongs to a study of cytomegalovirus exposure and HLA in healthy donors. The wider study: Among the 398 genotyped donors, more than 70% were placed in the Caucasian-associated ancestry cluster. Findings of the study overall: For cytomegalovirus status, the classifier reportedly gave diagnoses with high specificity and sensitivity. Rates of TCR association differed by HLA locus in a later analysis, with DRB1 highest and HLA-C lowest.

CDR3 size: 14 residues. Trimming shortened V by 2 bases and J by 5 bases, and 12 bases separated the two germline ends. Germline V gives CDR1 WSHSY, CDR2 SAAADI. This sequence originates from a young man in good health and CMV-seropositive. Material for sequencing was PBMCs. This rearrangement joins TRBV10-2 to TRBJ2-5, with D maybe TRBD2 (5 bases). CDR3 DNA sequence: TGCGCCAGCAGTGAGGGGAGCCTTAGGGAGACCCAGTACTTC. It yields the protein CASSEGSLRETQYF.